The TCR beta chain described here comes from a study of shared T cell receptors in the human thymus. The V end lost 2 bases, the J end lost 5 bases, and 12 bases lay between the germline ends. The CDR3 spans 15 residues. Germline loops: CDR1 MDHEN, CDR2 SYDVKM. Clones were sequenced by immunoSEQ multiplex PCR, and TCRdb holds only the in-frame ones, with some missing. In the table there are 700,000 or so clones, 70% to 90% of which are singletons. These records were also assigned to another study, of human thymus T cells. This second study notes: Having surgery to correct congenital heart defects, healthy Finnish infants acted as the donors. Gene usage (both V and J) appeared biased in thymic and blood repertoires.

J is TRBJ2-2 and V is TRBV28; TRBD2 might be the D (7 bases). The TCR comes from a girl less than two years old with a congenital heart defect. Sequencing input: thymocytes. The CDR3 bases are TGTGCCAGCAGTTTAGTGGGGGGGCAAACCGGGGAGCTGTTTTTT. This gives the protein CASSLVGGQTGELFF.